This T cell receptor (beta chain) stems from a study of T cell changes during pregnancy in multiple sclerosis. The data were produced by immunoSEQ multiplex PCR, yet TCRdb's version contains in-frame clones alone and is incomplete. The sample lists 60,000 or so clones, 91% occurring once. CDR1 is LGHNT, CDR2 FRNRAP, per germline. V lost 2 bases to trimming and J lost 4 bases, with 11 bases between them. The CDR3 covers 14 residues. The gene calls are TRBV12-5 and TRBJ1-2, with D maybe TRBD1 (6 bases). This clonotype originated in a female donor with multiple sclerosis, enrolled in a pregnancy study. Specimen: peripheral blood, collected before pregnancy. The CDR3: CASGLTGSGYGYTF. The CDR3 DNA reads TGTGCTAGTGGTTTGACAGGGTCGGGCTATGGCTACACCTTC.